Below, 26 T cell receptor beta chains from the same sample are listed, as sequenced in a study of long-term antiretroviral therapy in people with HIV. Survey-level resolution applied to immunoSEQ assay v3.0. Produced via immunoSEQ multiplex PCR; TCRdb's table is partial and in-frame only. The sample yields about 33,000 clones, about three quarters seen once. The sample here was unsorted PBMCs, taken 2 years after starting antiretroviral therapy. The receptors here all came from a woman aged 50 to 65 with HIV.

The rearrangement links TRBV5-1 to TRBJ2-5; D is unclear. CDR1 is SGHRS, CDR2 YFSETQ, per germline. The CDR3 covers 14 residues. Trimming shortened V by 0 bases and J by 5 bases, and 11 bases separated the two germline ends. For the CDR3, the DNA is TGCGCCAGCAGCTTGGCGGGTCCCCGCGAGACCCAGTACTTC. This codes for CASSLAGPRETQYF.

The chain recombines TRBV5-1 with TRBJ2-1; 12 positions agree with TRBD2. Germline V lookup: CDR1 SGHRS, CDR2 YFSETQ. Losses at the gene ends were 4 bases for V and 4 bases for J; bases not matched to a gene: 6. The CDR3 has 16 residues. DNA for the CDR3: TGCGCCAGCAGCGCAAACCTAGCGGGGGGGTACAATGAGCAGTTCTTC. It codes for CASSANLAGGYNEQFF.

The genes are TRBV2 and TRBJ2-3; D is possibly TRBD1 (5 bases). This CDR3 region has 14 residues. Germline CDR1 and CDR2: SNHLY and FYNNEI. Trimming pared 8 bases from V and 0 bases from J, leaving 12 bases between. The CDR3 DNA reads TGTGCCAGCCTAGACAGAACTAGCACAGATACGCAGTATTTT. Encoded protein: CASLDRTSTDTQYF. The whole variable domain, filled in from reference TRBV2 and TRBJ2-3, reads EPEVTQTPSHQVTQMGQEVILRCVPISNHLYFYWYRQILGQKVEFLVSFYNNEISEKSEIFDDQFSVERPDGSNFTLKIRSTKLEDSAMYFCASLDRTSTDTQYFGPGTRLTVL.

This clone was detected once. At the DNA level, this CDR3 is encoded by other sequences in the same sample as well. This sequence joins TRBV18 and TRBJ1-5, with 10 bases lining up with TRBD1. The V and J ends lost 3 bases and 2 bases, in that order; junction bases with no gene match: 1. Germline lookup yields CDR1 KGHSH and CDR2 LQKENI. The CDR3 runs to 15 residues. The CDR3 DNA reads TGTGCCAGCTCACCGGACAGGGGGGGCAATCAGCCCCAGCATTTT. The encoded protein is CASSPDRGGNQPQHF.

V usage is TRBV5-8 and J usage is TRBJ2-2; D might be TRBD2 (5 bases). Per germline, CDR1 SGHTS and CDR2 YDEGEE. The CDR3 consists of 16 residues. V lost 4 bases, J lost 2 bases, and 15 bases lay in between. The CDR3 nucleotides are TGTGCCAGCAGCCTGGTAGGACTCCCTAACACCGGGGAGCTGTTTTTT. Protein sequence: CASSLVGLPNTGELFF.

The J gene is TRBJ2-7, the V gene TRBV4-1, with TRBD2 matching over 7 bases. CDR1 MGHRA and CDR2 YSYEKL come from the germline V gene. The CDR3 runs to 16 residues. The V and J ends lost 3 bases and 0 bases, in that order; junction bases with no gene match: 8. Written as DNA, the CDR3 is TGCGCCAGCAGCCAGAAGGCGGGAGAGAGCTCCTACGAGCAGTACTTC. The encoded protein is CASSQKAGESSYEQYF.

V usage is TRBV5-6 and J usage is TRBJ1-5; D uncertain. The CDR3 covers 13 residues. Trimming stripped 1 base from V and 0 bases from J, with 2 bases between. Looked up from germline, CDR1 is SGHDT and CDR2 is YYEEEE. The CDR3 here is CASSLNSNQPQHF. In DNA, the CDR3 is TGTGCCAGCAGCTTGAATAGCAATCAGCCCCAGCATTTT. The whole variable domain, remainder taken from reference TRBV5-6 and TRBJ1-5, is DAGVTQSPTHLIKTRGQQVTLRCSPKSGHDTVSWYQQALGQGPQFIFQYYEEEERQRGNFPDRFSGHQFPNYSSELNVNALLLGDSALYLCASSLNSNQPQHFGDGTRLSIL.

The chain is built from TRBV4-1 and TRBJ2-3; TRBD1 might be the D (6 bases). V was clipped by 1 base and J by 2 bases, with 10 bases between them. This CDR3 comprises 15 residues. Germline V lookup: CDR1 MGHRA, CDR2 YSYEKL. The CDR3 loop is CASSQAGQNTDTQYF. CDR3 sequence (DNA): TGCGCCAGCAGCCAAGCGGGACAAAACACAGATACGCAGTATTTT.

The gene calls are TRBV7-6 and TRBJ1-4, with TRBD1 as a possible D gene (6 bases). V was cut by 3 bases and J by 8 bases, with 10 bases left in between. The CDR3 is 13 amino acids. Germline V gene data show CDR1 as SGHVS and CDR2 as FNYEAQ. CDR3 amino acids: CASSFKQGEKLFF. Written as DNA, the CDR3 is TGTGCCAGCAGCTTCAAACAGGGAGAAAAACTGTTTTTT.

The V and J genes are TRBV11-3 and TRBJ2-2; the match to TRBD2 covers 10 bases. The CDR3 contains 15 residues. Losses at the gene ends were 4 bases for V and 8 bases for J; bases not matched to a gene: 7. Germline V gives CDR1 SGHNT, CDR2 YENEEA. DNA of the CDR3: TGTGCCAGCAGCTCCCGGGAGACTAGCGGGGGGGAGCTGTTTTTT. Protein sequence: CASSSRETSGGELFF.

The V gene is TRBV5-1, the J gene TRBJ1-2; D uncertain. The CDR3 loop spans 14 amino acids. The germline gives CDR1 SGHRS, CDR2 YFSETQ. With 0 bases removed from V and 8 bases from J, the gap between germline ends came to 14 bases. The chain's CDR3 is CASSLAGKGNGYTF. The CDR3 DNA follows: TGCGCCAGCAGCTTGGCCGGAAAAGGGAACGGCTACACCTTC.

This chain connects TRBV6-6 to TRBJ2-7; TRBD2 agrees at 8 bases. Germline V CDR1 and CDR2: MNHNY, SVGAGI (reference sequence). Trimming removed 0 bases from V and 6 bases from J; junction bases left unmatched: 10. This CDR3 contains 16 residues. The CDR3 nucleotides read TGTGCCAGCAGTTACTCGAGCGGGGGCCCTATTCTCGAGCAGTACTTC. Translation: CASSYSSGGPILEQYF.

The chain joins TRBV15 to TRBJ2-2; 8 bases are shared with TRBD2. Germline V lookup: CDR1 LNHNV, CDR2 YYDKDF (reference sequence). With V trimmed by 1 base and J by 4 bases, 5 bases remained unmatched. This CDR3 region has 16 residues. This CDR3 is CATSRALLAVTGELFF. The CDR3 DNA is TGTGCCACCAGCAGAGCGCTACTAGCGGTCACCGGGGAGCTGTTTTTT.

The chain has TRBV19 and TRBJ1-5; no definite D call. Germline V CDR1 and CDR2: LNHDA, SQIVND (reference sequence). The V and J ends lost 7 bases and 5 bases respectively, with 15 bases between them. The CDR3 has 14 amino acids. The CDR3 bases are TGTGCCAGTAATCCCACGCGGGGAGATCAGCCCCAGCATTTT. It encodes CASNPTRGDQPQHF.

The CDR3 DNA reads as TGTGCCAGCAGCTCGGACAGCCTCTATGGCTACACCTTC. This sequence encodes CASSSDSLYGYTF. The chain links TRBV27 to TRBJ1-2, with D tentatively TRBD1 (6 bases). This CDR3 contains 13 residues. The germline gives CDR1 MNHEY, CDR2 SMNVEV (reference sequence). The V and J ends lost 6 bases and 4 bases respectively, with 12 bases between them.

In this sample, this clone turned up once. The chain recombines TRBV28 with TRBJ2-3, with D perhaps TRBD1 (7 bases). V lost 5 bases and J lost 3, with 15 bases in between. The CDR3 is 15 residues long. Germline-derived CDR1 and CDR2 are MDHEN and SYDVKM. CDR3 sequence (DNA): TGTGCCAGCAGTGGGATACAGGGGAGGACAGATACGCAGTATTTT. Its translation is CASSGIQGRTDTQYF.

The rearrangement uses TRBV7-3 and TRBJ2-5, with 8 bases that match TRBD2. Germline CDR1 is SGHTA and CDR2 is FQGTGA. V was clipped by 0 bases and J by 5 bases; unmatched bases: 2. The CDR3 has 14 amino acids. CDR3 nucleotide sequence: TGTGCCAGCAGCTTAACGGGCGGGAGGGAGACCCAGTACTTC. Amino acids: CASSLTGGRETQYF. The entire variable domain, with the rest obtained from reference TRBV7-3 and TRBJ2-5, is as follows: GAGVSQTPSNKVTEKGKYVELRCDPISGHTALYWYRQSLGQGPEFLIYFQGTGAADDSGLPNDRFFAVRPEGSVSTLKIQRTERGDSAVYLCASSLTGGRETQYFGPGTRLLVL.

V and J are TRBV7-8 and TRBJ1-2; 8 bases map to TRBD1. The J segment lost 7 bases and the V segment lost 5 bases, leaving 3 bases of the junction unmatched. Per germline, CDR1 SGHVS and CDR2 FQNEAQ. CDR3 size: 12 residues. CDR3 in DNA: TGTGCCAGCAGCCCTGGACAGGGTGGCTACACCTTC. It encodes CASSPGQGGYTF.

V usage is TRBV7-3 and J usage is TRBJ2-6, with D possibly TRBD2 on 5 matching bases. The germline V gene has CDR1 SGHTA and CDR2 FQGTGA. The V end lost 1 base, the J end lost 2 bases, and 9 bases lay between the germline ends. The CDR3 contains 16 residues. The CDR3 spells CASSLRRGTGANVLTF. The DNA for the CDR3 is TGTGCCAGCAGCTTAAGACGGGGTACTGGGGCCAACGTCCTGACTTTC.

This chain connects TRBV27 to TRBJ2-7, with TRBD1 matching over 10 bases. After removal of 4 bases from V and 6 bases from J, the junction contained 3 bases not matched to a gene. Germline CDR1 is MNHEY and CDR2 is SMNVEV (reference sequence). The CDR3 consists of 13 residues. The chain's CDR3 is CASSWTGGSEQYV. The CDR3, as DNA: TGTGCCAGCAGTTGGACAGGGGGGTCCGAGCAGTACGTC.

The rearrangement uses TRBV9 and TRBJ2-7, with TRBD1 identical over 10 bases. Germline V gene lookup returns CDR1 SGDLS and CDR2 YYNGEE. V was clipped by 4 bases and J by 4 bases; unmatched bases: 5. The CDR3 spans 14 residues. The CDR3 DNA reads TGTGCCAGCAGCCGAATGGACAGGGGGTACGAGCAGTACTTC. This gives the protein CASSRMDRGYEQYF.

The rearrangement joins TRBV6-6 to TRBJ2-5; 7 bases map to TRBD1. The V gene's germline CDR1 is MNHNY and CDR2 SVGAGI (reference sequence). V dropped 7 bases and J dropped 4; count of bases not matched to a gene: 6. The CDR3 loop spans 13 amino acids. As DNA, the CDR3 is TGTGCCAGCACTTCCCCAGGGGGAGAGACCCAGTACTTC. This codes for CASTSPGGETQYF.

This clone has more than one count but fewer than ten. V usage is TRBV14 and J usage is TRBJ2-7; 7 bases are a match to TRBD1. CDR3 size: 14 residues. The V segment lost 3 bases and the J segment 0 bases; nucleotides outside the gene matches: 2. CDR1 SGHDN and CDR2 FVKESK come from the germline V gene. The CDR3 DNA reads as TGTGCCAGCAGCCAGGACAGGACCTCCTACGAGCAGTACTTC. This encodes CASSQDRTSYEQYF.

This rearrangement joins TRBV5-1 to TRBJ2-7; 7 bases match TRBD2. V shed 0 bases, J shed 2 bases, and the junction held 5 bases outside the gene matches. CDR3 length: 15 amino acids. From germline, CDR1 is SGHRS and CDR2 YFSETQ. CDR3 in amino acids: CASSLVGGGAYEQYF. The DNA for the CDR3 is TGCGCCAGCAGCTTGGTAGGCGGGGGAGCCTACGAGCAGTACTTC.

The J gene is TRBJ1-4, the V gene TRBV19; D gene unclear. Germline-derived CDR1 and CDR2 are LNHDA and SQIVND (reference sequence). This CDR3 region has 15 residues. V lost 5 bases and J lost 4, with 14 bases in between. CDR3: CASSRLSSLNEKLFF. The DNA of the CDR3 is TGTGCCAGTAGTCGCTTGTCTTCCCTTAATGAAAAACTGTTTTTT.

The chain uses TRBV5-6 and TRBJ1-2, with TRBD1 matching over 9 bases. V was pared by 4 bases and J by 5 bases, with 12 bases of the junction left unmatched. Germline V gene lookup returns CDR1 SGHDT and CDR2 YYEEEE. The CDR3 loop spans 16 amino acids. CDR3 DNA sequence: TGTGCCAGCAGCCTGACGGGGACAGGGAATAGGTATGGCTACACCTTC. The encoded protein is CASSLTGTGNRYGYTF.